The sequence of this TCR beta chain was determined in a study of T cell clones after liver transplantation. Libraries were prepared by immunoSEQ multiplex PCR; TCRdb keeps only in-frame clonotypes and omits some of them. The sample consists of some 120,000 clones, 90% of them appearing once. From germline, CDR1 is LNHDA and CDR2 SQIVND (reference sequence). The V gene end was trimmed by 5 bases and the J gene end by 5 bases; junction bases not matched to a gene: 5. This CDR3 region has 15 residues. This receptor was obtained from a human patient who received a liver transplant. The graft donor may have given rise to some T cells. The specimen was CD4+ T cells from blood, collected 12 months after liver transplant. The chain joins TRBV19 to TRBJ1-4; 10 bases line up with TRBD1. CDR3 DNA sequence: TGTGCCAGTAGTCTGACAGGGGGCGTGAATGAAAAACTGTTTTTT. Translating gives CASSLTGGVNEKLFF.